A single sample is the source of the 6 T cell receptor beta chains below, sequenced in a study of blood T cell repertoires in COVID-19 (dated by TCRdb to the early 2020s). Library method: the immunoSEQ multiplex PCR assay. TCRdb obtained this table from immuneACCESS and retained in-frame rearrangements with V and J assigned. These tables miss some clones; where compared with another copy, unresolved V genes account for less than half of the shortfall, and the remainder is unexplained. The sample records over 200,000 clones, 70% to 90% of which are singletons. Jointly, the top ten make up about 3.1% of the sample. Sequencing input: PBMCs or T cells enriched from blood (not recorded which). Receptors originate from a woman between 45 and 60 years old in a cohort exposed to, infected with or recovered from COVID-19 (not recorded which).

The chain recombines TRBV27 with TRBJ1-4, with a tentative D call TRBD1 (6 bases). The V and J ends lost 1 base and 4 bases respectively, with 19 bases between them. Germline assignment: CDR1 MNHEY and CDR2 SMNVEV (reference sequence). The CDR3 is 18 residues long. Here the CDR3 reads CASSLYPPRTGLNEKLFF. Written as DNA, the CDR3 is TGTGCCAGCAGTTTATATCCCCCCCGTACAGGGCTTAATGAAAAACTGTTTTTT.

The gene calls are TRBV7-2 and TRBJ2-1; 7 positions match TRBD2. The CDR3 covers 12 residues. With 2 bases clipped from V and 12 bases from J, the junction kept 4 bases outside the gene matches. From germline, CDR1 is SGHTA and CDR2 FQGNSA. The DNA of the CDR3 is TGTGCCAGCAGCTTATTGGGCGGGGGGCAGTTCTTC. This translates into CASSLLGGGQFF. Using reference TRBV7-2 and TRBJ2-1 for the parts outside the CDR3, the full variable domain is GAGVSQSPSNKVTEKGKDVELRCDPISGHTALYWYRQSLGQGLEFLIYFQGNSAPDKSGLPSDRFSAERTGGSVSTLTIQRTQQEDSAVYLCASSLLGGGQFFGPGTRLTVL.

The V and J genes are TRBV30 and TRBJ1-6; TRBD1 matches 8 bases. The germline V gene encodes CDR1 GTSNPN and CDR2 SVGIG (reference sequence). J was trimmed by 15 bases and V by 1 base; bases with no gene match: 5. This CDR3 contains 12 residues. CDR3 sequence: CAWSADDRGLHF. CDR3 DNA: TGTGCCTGGAGTGCAGACGACAGGGGCCTCCACTTT.

V and J are TRBV5-1 and TRBJ1-4, with 7 bases matching TRBD1. V lost 2 bases, J lost 4 bases, and 2 bases stayed unmatched. The CDR3 runs 14 residues. CDR1 and CDR2 from the germline V gene are SGHRS and YFSETQ. DNA for the CDR3: TGCGCCAGCAGCTTACAGGGGAATAATGAAAAACTGTTTTTT. It translates to CASSLQGNNEKLFF.

This clone was observed a few times. The chain carries TRBV5-1 and TRBJ1-4, with a tentative D call TRBD1 (5 bases). The length of the CDR3 is 16 residues. V was clipped by 0 bases and J by 8 bases, with 17 bases between them. The V gene's germline CDR1 is SGHRS and CDR2 YFSETQ. CDR3 amino acids: CASSLGSGQGYEKLFF. The CDR3 DNA reads TGCGCCAGCAGCTTGGGGTCCGGGCAGGGTTACGAAAAACTGTTTTTT.

The V gene is TRBV29-1, the J gene TRBJ2-6; D remains unclear. In germline, CDR1 is SQVTM, CDR2 ANQGSEA. Trimming took off 4 bases at V and 1 base at J, with 5 bases between the two ends. The CDR3 has 13 residues. Here the CDR3 reads CSVAISGANVLTF. The CDR3, as DNA: TGCAGCGTTGCAATTTCTGGGGCCAACGTCCTGACTTTC.